Reported below is one TCR beta chain. Its antigen is as yet unknown. This record comes from a study of CD8 T cells in ankylosing spondylitis. TCRdb used MiXCR to reprocess the 5' RACE reads, holding one entry per CDR3 protein. The sample lists some 700,000 distinct CDR3 sequences, around 20% occurring once. Overall study findings and caveats: It appeared that ankylosing spondylitis blood was characterized by a TCR beta motif of several highly homologous variants. CD8+ disease-linked clones were present at relatively low frequencies in blood.

This sequence originates from a male donor with ankylosing spondylitis. Material for sequencing was blood, either unsorted or a sorted T cell fraction (not recorded which).

The CDR3 DNA sequence: TGTGCCAGCAGCTTAGTATTTAGCGGGGGCCAATTCTACAATGAGCAGTTCTTC. This gives the protein CASSLVFSGGQFYNEQFF. This sequence joins TRBV11-1 and TRBJ2-1, with TRBD2 matching over 9 bases. The CDR3 is 18 amino acids. The germline V gene has CDR1 SGHAT and CDR2 FQDESV (reference sequence). The V gene end was trimmed by 1 base and the J gene end by 3 bases; junction bases not matched to a gene: 10.